Given below is one T cell receptor (beta chain) in context. Its antigen specificity is not known. The sample holds no much larger clone one base away, and base qualities are not on file. The sample originates from a study of blood T cells in healthy people across ages (dated by TCRdb to between 2014 and 2017). About the investigation overall: In model experiments, template switching captured roughly one uniquely barcoded TCR beta cDNA molecule for every two T cells. Using deep sequencing normalized with unique cDNA molecular identifiers, the study measured how TCR beta repertoire diversity changes with age. The donors were split into four age groups: young (average approximately 16 years), middle-aged (roughly 39), aged (over 55) and long-lived (82). To avoid experimental bias, donors of different ages were distributed randomly across sequencing lanes. For two donors (one aged 18 to 29 and one aged 80 or older), the study analyzed two additional independent replicas of 1 million unique cDNA reads from the same blood draw.

V loses 5 bases, J loses 4 bases, and the germline ends lie 7 bases apart. The CDR3 sequence holds 12 residues, the cysteine and phenylalanine included. The DNA shown is the 36-base CDR3, in frame from base 1. CDR1 and CDR2 are drawn from the germline V gene: KGHDR, SFDVKD. The donors were around 39 Caucasian individuals from Russia, aged 6 to 90 years, who were systemically healthy. Ten milliliters of peripheral blood were drawn from each donor into EDTA-treated Vacutainer tubes. Ficoll-Paque density-gradient centrifugation was used to isolate PBMCs, with at least 6.5 million per sample. Trizol reagent was used to extract total RNA from the PBMCs, yielding at least 5 micrograms per sample. The percentages of naive CD45RAhigh/CD27high T cells were determined by flow cytometry on a PBMC aliquot from every donor. Libraries came from 5' RACE. Instrument used: Illumina HiSeq 2500. A second roughly 6 to 12 cycle PCR used a sample-barcoded 5' primer and a J-beta primer mix. A unique molecular identifier was introduced onto each TCR beta cDNA molecule by a template-switch 5' adaptor carrying 12 random nucleotides. Each sample yielded at least 2.5 million CDR3-containing paired-end reads. All of the RNA was converted into first-strand cDNA using the Mint cDNA synthesis kit, with a TRBC-specific oligonucleotide serving as the primer. Following uracil-DNA glycosylase treatment, a first 18-cycle PCR with universal primers M1SS and BC2_uni_R was performed on all cDNA. Per the authors' processing: Normalization of each sample was performed by random selection of 1 million high-quality reads, each carrying a distinct molecular identifier. Reads sharing molecular identifiers were discarded rather than binned into consensus sequences. MiTCR, with a Q25 quality threshold and the strictest error-elimination algorithm, was used for CDR3 identification, clonotype clustering and error correction. A nonparametric unseen species model with Euler transformation was used to estimate lower-bound total TCR beta diversity. TCRdb trimmed public reads at Q25 via fastp, called clones via MiXCR and kept in-frame beta chains. Rows are unified per CDR3 protein, each entry keeping the most common DNA and genes. The V and J calls shown here were made by TCRdb, not taken from the authors' results. The sample yields over 1,200,000 distinct CDR3 sequences; 45% to 70% were counted once. Of the sample, roughly 7% falls within the top ten clones.

Overall study outcomes, separate from this receptor: Because the CMV infection status of the donors was unknown, age-related changes in expanded clonotypes may potentially have been confounded. There was a strong correlation between observed TCR beta diversity and the percentage of naive T cells measured by flow cytometry. Compared with the aged group, the long-lived group had more naive CD4+ T cells, fewer expanded clones and increased TCR diversity, a pattern suggesting age selection. Conclusive comparison of naive and antigen-experienced compartments was prevented by the profiling of bulk unsorted PBMCs. As age increased, observed TCR beta diversity per million T cells dropped in a roughly linear way, and a significant reduction was already evident by age 40. Estimates of total diversity from one million sequenced T cells were regarded as lower bounds and underestimates.

The specimen sequenced was blood. The receptor's source is a man younger than 30 in good health. The V and J segments used are TRBV24-1 and TRBJ1-2; the D gene assignment is ambiguous. This receptor has the CDR3 CATSVGSYGYTF. DNA sequence: TGTGCCACCAGTGTAGGGAGCTATGGCTACACCTTC.